This T cell receptor beta chain emerged from a study of blood T cell repertoires in COVID-19. As for the study in general: The analysed material was cDNA or gDNA that came from T cells, B-cell-depleted T cells, or PBMCs.

Sequencing was performed with immunoSEQ multiplex PCR; in TCRdb, only in-frame clones are kept and a portion is missing. The repertoire holds 100,000 or so clones, more than 85% seen once, with roughly 1.9% in the top ten. In germline, CDR1 is SGHTA, CDR2 FQGNSA. The CDR3 is 16 amino acids. V was clipped by 2 bases and J by 5 bases; unmatched bases: 9. Sequenced: peripheral blood. This TCR was recovered from a man between 50 and 59 years old with active COVID-19. V is TRBV7-2 and J is TRBJ2-1, with 7 positions matching TRBD2. The chain's CDR3 is CASSLWGTKRNNEQFF. The CDR3 bases are TGTGCCAGCAGCTTATGGGGGACTAAGCGTAACAATGAGCAGTTCTTC.